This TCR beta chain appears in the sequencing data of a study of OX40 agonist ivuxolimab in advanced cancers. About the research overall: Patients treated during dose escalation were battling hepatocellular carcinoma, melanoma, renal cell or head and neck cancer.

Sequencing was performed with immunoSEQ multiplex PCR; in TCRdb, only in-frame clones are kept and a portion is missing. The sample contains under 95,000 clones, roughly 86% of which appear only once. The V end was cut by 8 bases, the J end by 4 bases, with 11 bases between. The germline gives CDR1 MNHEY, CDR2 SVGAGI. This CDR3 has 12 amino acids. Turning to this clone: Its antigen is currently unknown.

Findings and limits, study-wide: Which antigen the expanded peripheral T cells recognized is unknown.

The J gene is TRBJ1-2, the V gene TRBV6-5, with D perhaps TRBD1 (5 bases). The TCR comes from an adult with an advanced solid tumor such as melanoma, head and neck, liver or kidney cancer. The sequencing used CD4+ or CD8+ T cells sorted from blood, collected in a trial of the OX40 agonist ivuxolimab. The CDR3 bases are TGTGCCAGCCGACAGTTTATCTATGGCTACACCTTC. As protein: CASRQFIYGYTF.